A single count supports the clone carrying this TCR beta chain. Its specificity is unknown. Autoimmune disease history or systemic immunosuppression meant exclusion. Drawing of blood for sampling happened at baseline, at cycle 4 day 1, and at cycle 7 day 1. The data derive from a study of OX40 agonist ivuxolimab in advanced cancers. Study-wide results and limits: Averaging showed that CD8+ T cells had more expanded clones than CD4+ did.

Sequencing used immunoSEQ multiplex PCR; TCRdb keeps in-frame clones, though not all of them. The sample gives 45,000 to 55,000 clones, 80% to 90% of which show up once; 1.5% to 2% is in the top ten. The CDR3 loop spans 12 amino acids. Germline CDR1 and CDR2: GTSNPN and SVGIG (reference sequence). The germline V and J ends were trimmed by 6 bases and 0 bases, with 7 bases remaining between them. V is TRBV30 and J is TRBJ2-3; D unresolved. The source was CD4+ or CD8+ T cells sorted from blood, collected in a trial of the OX40 agonist ivuxolimab. The TCR comes from an adult with an advanced solid tumor such as melanoma, head and neck, liver or kidney cancer. The CDR3 reads CACQRSTDTQYF. As DNA, the CDR3 is TGTGCCTGCCAGCGAAGCACAGATACGCAGTATTTT.